A selection of T cell receptor beta chains follows, all from one sample in a study of T cells in Graves' hyperthyroidism and ophthalmopathy. TCRdb reanalysed the multiplex PCR reads using MiXCR and keeps one entry per CDR3 protein. The sample yields approximately 480,000 distinct CDR3 sequences, 20% to 25% seen once. The sample was blood. These receptors were collected from a man between 18 and 29 years old with Graves' hyperthyroidism. The CDR3 runs from the conserved cysteine through the conserved F or W. D genes are given only for firm matches. Expanded clones are given a class, and other clones once, few, many or no size at all.

v_gene: TRBV29-1
j_gene: TRBJ2-2
d_gene: TRBD2
len: 14
abundance: few
CDR3nt: TGCAGCGTTCTTAGCGGGGGGAACACCGGGGAGCTGTTTTTT
CDR3aa: CSVLSGGNTGELFF

v_gene: TRBV4-1
j_gene: TRBJ2-7
d_gene: TRBD1
len: 16
abundance: few
CDR3nt: TGCGCCAGCAGCCAGGCCCTGGACAGGCTTACCTACGAGCAGTACTTC
CDR3aa: CASSQALDRLTYEQYF

v_gene: TRBV12-3/TRBV12-4
j_gene: TRBJ2-5
d_gene: TRBD2
len: 16
abundance: few
CDR3nt: TGTGCCAGCAGTACTAGCGGGAGGCTTTCTTCGGAGACCCAGTACTTC
CDR3aa: CASSTSGRLSSETQYF

v_gene: TRBV6-1
j_gene: TRBJ2-7
d_gene: NA
len: 15
abundance: many
CDR3nt: TGTGCCAGCAGTGATCTTGACGAGGGAAGCTACGAGCAGTACTTC
CDR3aa: CASSDLDEGSYEQYF

v_gene: TRBV10-3
j_gene: TRBJ2-2
d_gene: TRBD1
len: 16
abundance: few
CDR3nt: TGTGCCATCAGTGAATCGAAACAGGGGGCTGGCGGGGAGCTGTTTTTT
CDR3aa: CAISESKQGAGGELFF

v_gene: TRBV2
j_gene: TRBJ1-2
d_gene: NA
len: 15
abundance: NA
CDR3nt: TGTGCCAGCAGTGAAGTATGGACGGGCGGGAATGGCTACACCTTC
CDR3aa: CASSEVWTGGNGYTF

v_gene: TRBV2
j_gene: TRBJ1-5
d_gene: NA
len: 15
abundance: NA
CDR3nt: TGTGCCAGCAGTGAAGCGCGGGGGAACTATCAGCCCCAGCATTTT
CDR3aa: CASSEARGNYQPQHF

v_gene: TRBV10-1
j_gene: TRBJ2-5
d_gene: NA
len: 14
abundance: few
CDR3nt: TGCGCCAGCAGTGAAGCGTCTACCCAAGAGACCCAGTACTTC
CDR3aa: CASSEASTQETQYF

v_gene: TRBV30
j_gene: TRBJ2-7
d_gene: NA
len: 11
abundance: many
CDR3nt: TGTGCCTGGAGTCACTCCTACGAGCAGTACTTC
CDR3aa: CAWSHSYEQYF

v_gene: TRBV12-3/TRBV12-4
j_gene: TRBJ1-6
d_gene: NA
len: 14
abundance: many
CDR3nt: TGTGCCAGCAGTTTAGCGCGAAGTAATTCACCCCTCCACTTT
CDR3aa: CASSLARSNSPLHF

v_gene: TRBV2
j_gene: TRBJ2-5
d_gene: NA
len: 17
abundance: many
CDR3nt: TGTGCCAGCAGTGAAGCGGGGGGACTGACCCGCTGGGAGACCCAGTACTTC
CDR3aa: CASSEAGGLTRWETQYF

v_gene: TRBV2
j_gene: TRBJ1-2
d_gene: NA
len: 12
abundance: many
CDR3nt: TGTGCCAGCCGTGGGAAGAACTATGGCTACACCTTC
CDR3aa: CASRGKNYGYTF

v_gene: TRBV12-3/TRBV12-4
j_gene: TRBJ2-7
d_gene: NA
len: 14
abundance: NA
CDR3nt: TGTGCCAGCAGTGAATATAGGGACCCCTACGAGCAGTACTTC
CDR3aa: CASSEYRDPYEQYF

v_gene: TRBV5-1
j_gene: TRBJ1-1
d_gene: NA
len: 15
abundance: many
CDR3nt: TGCGCCAGCAGCCACGGACAGTCAATGAACACTGAAGCTTTCTTT
CDR3aa: CASSHGQSMNTEAFF

v_gene: TRBV7-7
j_gene: TRBJ2-7
d_gene: TRBD2
len: 15
abundance: many
CDR3nt: TGTGCTAGCAGCAACGGACTAGCGGGGAGCAACGAGCAGTACTTC
CDR3aa: CASSNGLAGSNEQYF

v_gene: TRBV12-3/TRBV12-4
j_gene: TRBJ1-2
d_gene: TRBD1
len: 14
abundance: few
CDR3nt: TGTGCCAGCAGTTTAGTAGGGGGCCACTATGGCTACACCTTC
CDR3aa: CASSLVGGHYGYTF

v_gene: TRBV20-1
j_gene: TRBJ2-7
d_gene: TRBD1
len: 12
abundance: many
CDR3nt: TGCAGCGGACAGGGCGGAAAAAACGAGCAGTACTTC
CDR3aa: CSGQGGKNEQYF

v_gene: TRBV30
j_gene: TRBJ1-2
d_gene: NA
len: 14
abundance: many
CDR3nt: TGTGCCTGGACCTTAGGGGGGGGTCGATATGGCTACACCTTC
CDR3aa: CAWTLGGGRYGYTF

v_gene: TRBV19
j_gene: TRBJ2-2
d_gene: NA
len: 15
abundance: many
CDR3nt: TGTGCCAGTTTGCCGGGACATACCATCACCGGGGAGCTGTTTTTT
CDR3aa: CASLPGHTITGELFF

v_gene: TRBV6-1
j_gene: TRBJ2-7
d_gene: TRBD1
len: 15
abundance: NA
CDR3nt: TGTGCCAGCAGCTCCGGGACAGGAGCCCTCTACGAGCAGTACTTC
CDR3aa: CASSSGTGALYEQYF

v_gene: TRBV12-3/TRBV12-4
j_gene: TRBJ1-2
d_gene: NA
len: 14
abundance: once
CDR3nt: TGTGCCAGCAGTGACGACAGACGGTCCTATGGCTACACCTTC
CDR3aa: CASSDDRRSYGYTF

v_gene: TRBV18
j_gene: TRBJ2-5
d_gene: NA
len: 17
abundance: many
CDR3nt: TGTGCCAGCTCACCCCTACCCGGGGCCCAAGGGGGAGAGACCCAGTACTTC
CDR3aa: CASSPLPGAQGGETQYF

v_gene: TRBV2
j_gene: TRBJ2-2
d_gene: NA
len: 14
abundance: many
CDR3nt: TGTGCCAGCAGTAGGCAGGGGAAAGCGGGGGAGCTGTTTTTT
CDR3aa: CASSRQGKAGELFF

v_gene: TRBV3-1
j_gene: TRBJ2-5
d_gene: TRBD2
len: 15
abundance: few
CDR3nt: TGTGCCAGCAGCTTTCTAGCGGACCTCGGAGAGACCCAGTACTTC
CDR3aa: CASSFLADLGETQYF

v_gene: TRBV20-1
j_gene: TRBJ1-2
d_gene: NA
len: 12
abundance: once
CDR3nt: TGCAGTGCTAGTCACGGAACCTATGGCTACACCTTC
CDR3aa: CSASHGTYGYTF

v_gene: TRBV6-5
j_gene: TRBJ2-2
d_gene: TRBD1
len: 15
abundance: NA
CDR3nt: TGTGCCAGCAGTTGGGGACAGGGTGGGACCGGGGAGCTGTTTTTT
CDR3aa: CASSWGQGGTGELFF

v_gene: TRBV28
j_gene: TRBJ2-7
d_gene: NA
len: 12
abundance: many
CDR3nt: TGTGCCACCGGCAGGGACGGGTACGAGCAGTACTTC
CDR3aa: CATGRDGYEQYF

v_gene: TRBV20-1
j_gene: TRBJ2-7
d_gene: NA
len: 12
abundance: many
CDR3nt: TGCAGTGCTGCTCCCGGGGGTTACGAGCAGTACTTC
CDR3aa: CSAAPGGYEQYF

v_gene: TRBV12-3/TRBV12-4
j_gene: TRBJ2-5
d_gene: NA
len: 15
abundance: many
CDR3nt: TGTGCCAGCAGTTTGTCCAGGTCGTTTCGGGAGACCCAGTACTTC
CDR3aa: CASSLSRSFRETQYF

v_gene: TRBV7-2
j_gene: TRBJ2-7
d_gene: NA
len: 16
abundance: few
CDR3nt: TGTGCCAGCAGCTTAGGTATGCTGGGTCAGAGTAACGAGCAGTACTTC
CDR3aa: CASSLGMLGQSNEQYF

v_gene: TRBV4-1
j_gene: TRBJ1-3
d_gene: NA
len: 14
abundance: NA
CDR3nt: TGCGCCAGCAGCCACCAGCTCTCTGGAAACACCATATATTTT
CDR3aa: CASSHQLSGNTIYF

v_gene: TRBV6-5
j_gene: TRBJ2-2
d_gene: NA
len: 15
abundance: many
CDR3nt: TGTGCCAGCAGTTATGGCACAGGGAAGGTCAGGGAGCTGTTTTTT
CDR3aa: CASSYGTGKVRELFF

v_gene: TRBV12-3/TRBV12-4
j_gene: TRBJ2-6
d_gene: TRBD1
len: 15
abundance: NA
CDR3nt: TGTGCCAGCAGTTCCGCGACAGGGGGGGCCAACGTCCTGACTTTC
CDR3aa: CASSSATGGANVLTF

v_gene: TRBV7-8
j_gene: TRBJ1-1
d_gene: NA
len: 16
abundance: many
CDR3nt: TGTGCCAGCAGCGTCCTCCGGGGGGGCGCACGGACTGAAGCTTTCTTT
CDR3aa: CASSVLRGGARTEAFF

v_gene: TRBV5-1
j_gene: TRBJ2-3
d_gene: TRBD1
len: 15
abundance: NA
CDR3nt: TGCGCCAGCGGCCCCCGACAGGGTTTTTCAGATACGCAGTATTTT
CDR3aa: CASGPRQGFSDTQYF

v_gene: TRBV19
j_gene: TRBJ1-5
d_gene: TRBD1
len: 13
abundance: many
CDR3nt: TGTGACCCGGGACAGGGTGATAATCAGCCCCAGCATTTT
CDR3aa: CDPGQGDNQPQHF

v_gene: TRBV6-5
j_gene: TRBJ1-2
d_gene: NA
len: 17
abundance: many
CDR3nt: TGTGCCAGCAGTTACTCTGGGGAAGGGGATAGCGGCTATGGCTACACCTTC
CDR3aa: CASSYSGEGDSGYGYTF

v_gene: TRBV28
j_gene: TRBJ2-4
d_gene: TRBD1
len: 14
abundance: many
CDR3nt: TGTGCCAGCAGTCCTCGACAGGGTGAAAACATTCAGTACTTC
CDR3aa: CASSPRQGENIQYF

v_gene: TRBV12-3/TRBV12-4
j_gene: TRBJ2-3
d_gene: TRBD2
len: 15
abundance: NA
CDR3nt: TGTGCCAGCAGACTTACTAGCGGGAGCACAGATACGCAGTATTTT
CDR3aa: CASRLTSGSTDTQYF

v_gene: TRBV12-3/TRBV12-4
j_gene: TRBJ2-2
d_gene: TRBD2
len: 16
abundance: NA
CDR3nt: TGTGCCAGCAGTTTTCGGGGACTAGTTGAAACCGGGGAGCTGTTTTTT
CDR3aa: CASSFRGLVETGELFF

v_gene: TRBV12-3/TRBV12-4
j_gene: TRBJ2-7
d_gene: NA
len: 14
abundance: many
CDR3nt: TGTGCCAGCAGTTTATTAGGTACCTCCTACGAGCAGTACTTC
CDR3aa: CASSLLGTSYEQYF

v_gene: TRBV6-1
j_gene: TRBJ2-7
d_gene: NA
len: 17
abundance: many
CDR3nt: TGTGCCAGCAGTGAAATGGATTGGGGGGCAAGCTCCTACGAGCAGTACTTC
CDR3aa: CASSEMDWGASSYEQYF

v_gene: TRBV13
j_gene: TRBJ2-7
d_gene: NA
len: 14
abundance: many
CDR3nt: TGTGCCAGCAGCTCCTCCGACAGCACCTACGAGCAGTACTTC
CDR3aa: CASSSSDSTYEQYF

v_gene: TRBV2
j_gene: TRBJ2-7
d_gene: TRBD2
len: 14
abundance: many
CDR3nt: TGTGCCAGCAGCGGGACTAGCGGGGCCTACGAGCAGTACTTC
CDR3aa: CASSGTSGAYEQYF

v_gene: TRBV27
j_gene: TRBJ1-2
d_gene: NA
len: 18
abundance: many
CDR3nt: TGTGCCAGCAATCCGGAGGGTGGGGGGGCGCAGTCCCGTTATGGCTACACCTTC
CDR3aa: CASNPEGGGAQSRYGYTF

v_gene: TRBV6-1
j_gene: TRBJ1-3
d_gene: NA
len: 14
abundance: many
CDR3nt: TGTGCCAGCGGGGGACCGACTTCTGGAAACACCATATATTTT
CDR3aa: CASGGPTSGNTIYF

v_gene: TRBV15
j_gene: TRBJ2-5
d_gene: NA
len: 14
abundance: many
CDR3nt: TGTGCCACCCAAGACGGACTGTACCAAGAGACCCAGTACTTC
CDR3aa: CATQDGLYQETQYF

v_gene: TRBV24-1
j_gene: TRBJ2-2
d_gene: NA
len: 18
abundance: many
CDR3nt: TGTGCCACCAGTGATCCAAACCCCCCACAGGGCATTCCCGGGGAGCTGTTTTTT
CDR3aa: CATSDPNPPQGIPGELFF

v_gene: TRBV5-1
j_gene: TRBJ1-5
d_gene: NA
len: 14
abundance: many
CDR3nt: TGCGCCAGCAGCTTGGACGGTAGCAATCAGCCCCAGCATTTT
CDR3aa: CASSLDGSNQPQHF

v_gene: TRBV27
j_gene: TRBJ2-2
d_gene: TRBD2
len: 15
abundance: many
CDR3nt: TGTGCCAGCAGTTGGGGACTATCTGGCACCGGGGAGCTGTTTTTT
CDR3aa: CASSWGLSGTGELFF

v_gene: TRBV29-1
j_gene: TRBJ1-1
d_gene: NA
len: 9
abundance: many
CDR3nt: TGCAGCGCGGGATTTGAAGCTTTCTTT
CDR3aa: CSAGFEAFF

v_gene: TRBV7-2
j_gene: TRBJ2-7
d_gene: NA
len: 15
abundance: NA
CDR3nt: TGTGCCAGCAGCTTATTTGCGGGTCGCGCCTACGAGCAGTACTTC
CDR3aa: CASSLFAGRAYEQYF

v_gene: TRBV6-2/TRBV6-3
j_gene: TRBJ2-5
d_gene: NA
len: 15
abundance: NA
CDR3nt: TGTGCCAGCAGTTCCCGTTGGAGTGGGCAAGAGACCCAGTACTTC
CDR3aa: CASSSRWSGQETQYF

v_gene: TRBV15
j_gene: TRBJ1-1
d_gene: NA
len: 13
abundance: NA
CDR3nt: TGTGCCACCAGCAGAGTAGGGGGGACTGATGCTTTCTTT
CDR3aa: CATSRVGGTDAFF

v_gene: TRBV27
j_gene: TRBJ1-1
d_gene: NA
len: 15
abundance: many
CDR3nt: TGTGCCAGCAGTTTATCATCGGGGGGAGGTACTGAAGCTTTCTTT
CDR3aa: CASSLSSGGGTEAFF

v_gene: TRBV6-5
j_gene: TRBJ2-4
d_gene: TRBD1
len: 14
abundance: NA
CDR3nt: TGTGCCAGCAGTTGGGGACAGGGAGTGGGCATTCAGTACTTC
CDR3aa: CASSWGQGVGIQYF

v_gene: TRBV28
j_gene: TRBJ2-7
d_gene: TRBD1
len: 13
abundance: many
CDR3nt: TGTGCCAGCAGGTTCCAGGGGGCGGACGAGCAGTACTTC
CDR3aa: CASRFQGADEQYF

v_gene: TRBV12-3/TRBV12-4
j_gene: TRBJ2-7
d_gene: TRBD1
len: 16
abundance: many
CDR3nt: TGTGCCAGCAGTTTAGTAGCCGGGACAGGGGGCTACGAGCAGTACTTC
CDR3aa: CASSLVAGTGGYEQYF

v_gene: TRBV6-1
j_gene: TRBJ2-7
d_gene: TRBD1
len: 13
abundance: many
CDR3nt: TGTGCCAGCAGTGGGACAGGGGTCTACGAGCAGTACTTC
CDR3aa: CASSGTGVYEQYF

v_gene: TRBV9
j_gene: TRBJ1-2
d_gene: TRBD1
len: 15
abundance: few
CDR3nt: TGTGCCAGCAGCGGACAGGGGTCGGTTCGCAATGGCTACACCTTC
CDR3aa: CASSGQGSVRNGYTF